This TCR beta chain was documented in a study of shared clonotypes between healthy human individuals. Splitting the CD4+ cells yielded a CD45RA+ naive subset and a CD45RA-negative memory subset. CDR1 LNHNV and CDR2 YYDKDF come from the germline V gene (reference sequence). The CDR3 is made up of 18 amino acids. V was clipped by 1 base and J by 5 bases; unmatched bases: 12. The protocol was immunoSEQ multiplex PCR, while the TCRdb copy is restricted to in-frame clones and leaves out a portion. The sample lists approximately 2.5 million clones; approximately 92% were seen once. The receptor comes from a man younger than 35 in good health. The chain employs TRBV15 and TRBJ2-3; 10 bases map to TRBD2. The sequencing input was naive CD4+ T cells sorted from blood. The subset: CD45RA+ positively selected. CDR3 bases: TGTGCCACCAGCAGAGGGGGCACCCTAGCGGGAGTGGGAGATACGCAGTATTTT. Residues: CATSRGGTLAGVGDTQYF.